A selection of T cell receptor beta chains follows, all from one sample in a study of blood T cell repertoires in COVID-19. Sequenced by immunoSEQ multiplex PCR; TCRdb stores in-frame clones only, minus some. The data contain 400,000 to 550,000 clones, more than 85% of them seen just once; the ten biggest clones take up approximately 4.5%. The specimen was peripheral blood. These receptors were taken from a woman younger than 45 with acute or convalescent COVID-19. Each CDR3 is given with its conserved first and last residue. D genes are given only for firm matches. Not all rows give a size; the values are once, few, many and, for expanded clones, a class.

clone size	V gene	J gene	D gene	CDR3 length	CDR3 DNA	CDR3 protein
.	TRBV3-1/TRBV3-2	TRBJ2-1	.	16	TGTGCCAGCAGCCAAATGGGGGGGGGCGCCTACAATGAGCAGTTCTTC	CASSQMGGGAYNEQFF
few	TRBV5-5	TRBJ1-5	.	16	TGTGCCAGCAGCCGAAACAGGGAATTGGGCAATCAGCCCCAGCATTTT	CASSRNRELGNQPQHF
.	TRBV29-1	TRBJ2-1	TRBD2	13	TGCAGCGTTGTTAGCGGGGGGACTTTTGAGCAGTTCTTC	CSVVSGGTFEQFF
.	TRBV2	TRBJ1-1	.	13	TGTGCCAGCAGTGACGGGGGGGGACCCGAAGCTTTCTTT	CASSDGGGPEAFF
.	TRBV5-5	TRBJ2-1	.	18	TGTGCCAGCAGCTTGCCGACCGCGACCTTCCTCTCAGGGGATGAGCAGTTCTTC	CASSLPTATFLSGDEQFF
.	TRBV4-1	TRBJ2-5	TRBD2	17	TGCGCCAGCAGCCAACTCCCCGGGACTAGCGGGGTAGAGACCCAGTACTTC	CASSQLPGTSGVETQYF
.	TRBV7-9	TRBJ1-1	.	16	TGTGCCAGCAGCTCCCTCGGAGGGCCCAGGAACACTGAAGCTTTCTTT	CASSSLGGPRNTEAFF
.	TRBV5-1	TRBJ2-5	.	12	TGCGCCAGCAGAAAGAGTACGGAGACCCAGTACTTC	CASRKSTETQYF
.	TRBV7-3	TRBJ2-1	.	13	TGTGCCAGCAGTTCTGACAGGAACAATGAGCAGTTCTTC	CASSSDRNNEQFF
.	TRBV6-6	TRBJ2-1	TRBD2	17	TGTGCCAGCAGTCGAAGGGGTAGCGGGGGTGCGGGCAATGAGCAGTTCTTC	CASSRRGSGGAGNEQFF
.	TRBV30	TRBJ2-3	TRBD1	16	TGTGCCGAATCCGGGACAGGGGGCTTCAGCACAGATACGCAGTATTTT	CAESGTGGFSTDTQYF
.	TRBV3-1/TRBV3-2	TRBJ2-5	TRBD2	13	TGTGCCAGCAGCCATCGGGGGGGGGAGACCCAGTACTTC	CASSHRGGETQYF
few	TRBV21-1	TRBJ2-3	.	15	TGTGCCAGCAGCAAAGCAGAGACAGGGACAGATACGCAGTATTTT	CASSKAETGTDTQYF
.	TRBV4-2	TRBJ1-2	.	15	TGTGCCAGCAGCCAAGAACAGAGTCCTAACTATGGCTACACCTTC	CASSQEQSPNYGYTF
.	TRBV18	TRBJ2-7	.	13	TGTGCCAGCTCACTGGACACTGGAGACGAGCAGTACTTC	CASSLDTGDEQYF
.	TRBV19	TRBJ1-1	TRBD1	15	TGTGCCAGTACCGGCTGGGGGACAGTAAACACTGAAGCTTTCTTT	CASTGWGTVNTEAFF
.	TRBV5-5	TRBJ1-3	.	16	TGTGCCAGCAGCTTCTCCCAACTGAGCTCTGGAAACACCATATATTTT	CASSFSQLSSGNTIYF
few	TRBV5-1	TRBJ2-2	.	15	TGCGCCAGCAGCTTGGTTGCAGGTAACACCGGGGAGCTGTTTTTT	CASSLVAGNTGELFF
.	TRBV13	TRBJ1-1	.	14	TGTGCCAGCAGCTTGGGAGGGCCGGTCACTGAAGCTTTCTTT	CASSLGGPVTEAFF
.	TRBV7-9	TRBJ2-1	.	13	TGTGCCAGCAGCTACCCAGGGGTTCCTGAGCAGTTCTTC	CASSYPGVPEQFF
.	TRBV12-2	TRBJ2-7	.	16	TGTGCAAGTCGCTTAGCAGGACAGGGGTCAAACTACGAGCAGTACTTC	CASRLAGQGSNYEQYF
.	TRBV7-3	TRBJ2-3	TRBD2	16	TGTGCCAGCAGCTTAATCTGGCGGGGGGAAGCAGATACGCAGTATTTT	CASSLIWRGEADTQYF
.	TRBV5-4	TRBJ2-1	TRBD2	16	TGTGCCAGCAGCTTGAGGCGGGGGGGCGCTTGGGATGAGCAGTTCTTC	CASSLRRGGAWDEQFF
.	TRBV4-1	TRBJ2-1	TRBD1	15	TGCGCCAGCAGCCAAGTATCGGGACAGGGCTTTGAGCAGTTCTTC	CASSQVSGQGFEQFF
.	TRBV7-3	TRBJ2-3	TRBD2	15	TGTGCCAGCAGCTTAGGGACTAGCGCTACAGATACGCAGTATTTT	CASSLGTSATDTQYF
.	TRBV10-3	TRBJ2-3	TRBD1	14	TGTGCCATCAGAGGGACAGGGGAGCCGGATACGCAGTATTTT	CAIRGTGEPDTQYF
.	TRBV2	TRBJ1-4	TRBD1	15	TGTGCCAGCAGGAGGGACAGGGCGGGTAATGAAAAACTGTTTTTT	CASRRDRAGNEKLFF
few	TRBV4-1	TRBJ2-7	TRBD1	14	TGCGCCAGCAGCCAGACAGGGAATTCCTACGAGCAGTACTTC	CASSQTGNSYEQYF
.	TRBV7-8	TRBJ2-1	TRBD1	15	TGTGCCAGCAGCCCAACCGGGACAGGGTACAATGAGCAGTTCTTC	CASSPTGTGYNEQFF
.	TRBV15	TRBJ2-3	TRBD2	16	TGTGCCACCAGCAGAGGACTAGCGGGGTTCACAGATACGCAGTATTTT	CATSRGLAGFTDTQYF
.	TRBV7-3	TRBJ1-1	.	15	TGTGCCAGCAGCCCCAGCTTCGGGTTTCGGGGTGAAGCTTTCTTT	CASSPSFGFRGEAFF
.	TRBV30	TRBJ1-1	.	11	TGCCCTATCGTAATAGACACTGAAGCTTTCTTT	CPIVIDTEAFF
.	TRBV5-8	TRBJ2-5	.	17	TGTGCCAGCAGCCCCCACGTTGATTCGGGGGGCCGAGAGACCCAGTACTTC	CASSPHVDSGGRETQYF
.	TRBV19	TRBJ1-3	.	15	TGTGCCAGTAGTTGGGCCGATAGCTCTGGAAACACCATATATTTT	CASSWADSSGNTIYF
.	TRBV6-2/TRBV6-3	TRBJ2-7	.	12	TGTGCCAGCAGTTTAGACAGGTACGAGCAGTACTTC	CASSLDRYEQYF
.	TRBV7-6	TRBJ1-1	.	16	TGTGCCAGCAGCTTCCCCAGGGATGGTGGAAACACTGAAGCTTTCTTT	CASSFPRDGGNTEAFF
.	TRBV6-5	TRBJ2-7	TRBD1	14	TGTGCCAGCACCCCGGGACAGGCATACTACGAGCAGTACTTC	CASTPGQAYYEQYF
.	TRBV20-1	TRBJ2-1	.	11	TGCAGTGCTAGAGATCTTGATGAGCAGTTCTTC	CSARDLDEQFF
.	TRBV2	TRBJ2-3	TRBD1	14	TGTGCCAGCAGTGAGGGACAGGGCACAGATACGCAGTATTTT	CASSEGQGTDTQYF
.	TRBV3-1/TRBV3-2	TRBJ2-5	TRBD1	15	TGTGCCAGCAGCCAAGGGGTACAGGGGTGGGAGACCCAGTACTTC	CASSQGVQGWETQYF
.	TRBV5-4	TRBJ2-1	TRBD2	18	TGTGCCAGCAGCTTGACCATCCTCCTATCGGGGGGGCACAATGAGCAGTTCTTC	CASSLTILLSGGHNEQFF
.	TRBV19	TRBJ2-2	.	17	TGTGCCAGTAGTATAGGCCCCCTTAGGAGGAGAGGCGGGGAGCTGTTTTTT	CASSIGPLRRRGGELFF
.	TRBV7-3	TRBJ2-3	TRBD2	15	TGTGCCAGCAGCGGAGGGACGGGAGGTACAGATACGCAGTATTTT	CASSGGTGGTDTQYF
few	TRBV7-7	TRBJ2-2	TRBD2	17	TGTGCCAGCAGCTTAATTCGGTCTAGCGGGGGTCCCGGGGAGCTGTTTTTT	CASSLIRSSGGPGELFF
.	TRBV30	TRBJ2-1	.	14	TGTGCCTGGAGTGTATTAACAGGGCATGCTGAGCAGTTCTTC	CAWSVLTGHAEQFF
.	TRBV30	TRBJ2-6	.	15	TGTGCCTGTGACAGGTCCCGCTCTGGGGCCAACGTCCTGACTTTC	CACDRSRSGANVLTF
.	TRBV6-6	TRBJ1-2	TRBD1	15	TGTGCCAGCAGCTACTACCTAACAGGGGTATATGGCTACACCTTC	CASSYYLTGVYGYTF
.	TRBV9	TRBJ1-3	.	15	TGTGCCAGCAGCGTAGCTCGGCAGGGGATAAACACCATATATTTT	CASSVARQGINTIYF
.	TRBV28	TRBJ2-7	TRBD2	14	TGTGCCAGCAGTTTATCGGGGGGAGGATACGAGCAGTACTTC	CASSLSGGGYEQYF
.	TRBV6-2/TRBV6-3	TRBJ1-2	.	16	TGTGCCAGCAGCCCTCCGGGGGGAAACAGCCGATATGGCTACACCTTC	CASSPPGGNSRYGYTF
.	TRBV3-1/TRBV3-2	TRBJ2-5	TRBD2	20	TGTGCCAGCAGCCTATATATGACTAGCGGGGGGAGACCAGGGGCAGAGACCCAGTACTTC	CASSLYMTSGGRPGAETQYF
.	TRBV5-6	TRBJ1-1	.	14	TGTGCCAGCAGCCCGAATCGAGTGAACACTGAAGCTTTCTTT	CASSPNRVNTEAFF
.	TRBV2	TRBJ1-1	.	14	TGTGCCAGCAGTGAACTGGGGGGGAGCACTGAAGCTTTCTTT	CASSELGGSTEAFF
.	TRBV24-1	TRBJ2-2	TRBD1	15	TGTGCCACCAGTACCGGGACAGCGAACACCGGGGAGCTGTTTTTT	CATSTGTANTGELFF
.	TRBV3-1/TRBV3-2	TRBJ2-2	.	13	TGTGCCAGCAGCCAAGTACTCACCGGGGAGCTGTTTTTT	CASSQVLTGELFF
.	TRBV5-6	TRBJ1-1	.	15	TGTGCCAGCAGCTTGACCCCTCACAAGAACACTGAAGCTTTCTTT	CASSLTPHKNTEAFF
.	TRBV7-8	TRBJ1-1	.	15	TGTGCCAGCAGCTTAGAGGGCGGGGGCGCGGGTGAAGCTTTCTTT	CASSLEGGGAGEAFF
.	TRBV27	TRBJ2-7	.	13	TGTGCCAGCAGTTTACGACAGAACTACGAGCAGTACTTC	CASSLRQNYEQYF
.	TRBV5-1	TRBJ1-1	.	14	TGCGCCAGCAGCTTAACACCCATGAACACTGAAGCTTTCTTT	CASSLTPMNTEAFF
.	TRBV7-9	TRBJ1-1	TRBD1	14	TGTGCCAGCAGCTCCGGACAGGGGGCAGTGTGGGCTTTCTTT	CASSSGQGAVWAFF